These 20 T cell receptor beta chains were all obtained from the same sample, sequenced in a study of T cell repertoires in cytomegalovirus infection. TCRdb called the reads again in MiXCR, with one record for every CDR3 protein. The table has 160,000 or so distinct CDR3 sequences, 23% seen once. The sequencing input was PBMCs. These receptors came from a human donor in good health (CMV status not recorded). Some clones in this sample may be carry-over from other donors' samples.

This clonotype was counted a few times. The V and J genes are TRBV20-1 and TRBJ1-4; D gene uncertain. Germline V lookup: CDR1 DFQATT, CDR2 SNEGSKA (reference sequence). The CDR3 covers 15 residues. The germline V and J ends were trimmed by 2 bases and 4 bases, with 14 bases remaining between them. The CDR3: CSARNVRANNEKLFF. The CDR3 bases are TGCAGTGCTAGAAACGTTCGGGCAAATAATGAAAAACTGTTTTTT.

This clonotype is labeled medium-sized. This chain connects TRBV7-2 to TRBJ1-1; D unresolved. Trimming shortened V by 0 bases and J by 5 bases, and 13 bases separated the two germline ends. The CDR3 spans 15 residues. CDR1 SGHTA and CDR2 FQGNSA come from the germline V gene. CDR3 in amino acids: CASSLASGLGTEAFF. Here the CDR3 DNA reads TGTGCCAGCAGCTTAGCGTCTGGGCTCGGAACTGAAGCTTTCTTT.

V gene TRBV29-1 combines with J gene TRBJ1-4; perhaps TRBD1 as D (5 bases). CDR1 is SQVTM and CDR2 is ANQGSEA in the germline V gene. The CDR3 runs to 14 residues. V was clipped by 3 bases and J by 8 bases, with 16 bases between them. CDR3 DNA sequence: TGCAGCGTTGATATGGCAGGGATCGGCGAAAAACTGTTTTTT. This translates into CSVDMAGIGEKLFF.

In its sample, this clonotype was seen a few times. DNA for the CDR3: TGTGCCAGCAGCTTCCCCCGGGACGCACCTGAAGATACGCAGTATTTT. This gives the protein CASSFPRDAPEDTQYF. The chain joins TRBV7-9 to TRBJ2-3; D may match TRBD1 or TRBD2 (5 bases each). V was trimmed by 3 bases and J by 5 bases, leaving 18 bases between them. CDR3 length: 16 residues. CDR1 SEHNR and CDR2 FQNEAQ come from the germline V gene (reference sequence).

J is TRBJ2-1 and V is TRBV6-6; 8 bases line up with TRBD1. The CDR3 has 15 residues. Germline assignment: CDR1 MNHNY and CDR2 SVGAGI (reference sequence). V lost 7 bases to trimming and J lost 4 bases; unmatched junction nucleotides: 9. CDR3 protein: CASNTGTGLYNEQFF. CDR3 DNA sequence: TGTGCCAGCAATACCGGGACAGGTTTGTACAATGAGCAGTTCTTC.

This clonotype was detected ten times or more. The V gene is TRBV28, the J gene TRBJ1-6; possibly TRBD1 for D (6 bases). Trimming left V 7 bases short and J 7 bases short, with 11 bases between. The CDR3 spans 13 residues. Germline V gives CDR1 MDHEN, CDR2 SYDVKM. CDR3 coding DNA: TGTGCCAGCACTGGACAGCCGAATTCACCCCTCCACTTT. This translates into CASTGQPNSPLHF.

This clonotype was observed a handful of times. The chain recombines TRBV29-1 with TRBJ2-5; 14 bases align to TRBD2. The CDR3 is made up of 15 amino acids. V trimming: 6 bases; J trimming: 4 bases; junction bases outside the gene matches: 7. The germline V gene encodes CDR1 SQVTM and CDR2 ANQGSEA. The CDR3 DNA is TGCAGCGTGAAGACTAGCGGGGGGGTAGTAGAGACCCAGTACTTC. Translation: CSVKTSGGVVETQYF.

The rearrangement uses TRBV7-2 and TRBJ2-1, with D perhaps being TRBD1 or TRBD2 (5 bases each). The germline gives CDR1 SGHTA, CDR2 FQGNSA. This CDR3 is built from 15 residues. V was clipped by 1 base and J by 7 bases, with 14 bases between them. CDR3 nucleotides: TGTGCCAGCAGCTTAGGGGGGTCGAACACGAATGAGCAGTTCTTC. It specifies CASSLGGSNTNEQFF.

V is TRBV6-2 or TRBV6-3 and J is TRBJ1-1, with a tentative D call TRBD1 (5 bases). Deletions cut 5 bases from V and 0 bases from J, with 19 bases between. This CDR3 has 17 amino acids. Germline V lookup: CDR1 MNHEY, CDR2 SVGEGT. Here the CDR3 DNA reads TGTGCCAGCAGTCTGCCTCGGGACTCTACTTTGAACACTGAAGCTTTCTTT. Its protein is CASSLPRDSTLNTEAFF.

In its sample, this clonotype was seen a few times. The genes are TRBV6-5 and TRBJ2-5, with 8 bases aligning to TRBD1. J lost 4 bases, V lost 6 bases, and 7 bases had no gene match. Germline CDR1 MNHEY, CDR2 SVGAGI. The CDR3 consists of 14 residues. The CDR3 protein is CASSGRGLGETQYF. Written as DNA, the CDR3 is TGTGCCAGCAGCGGCAGGGGGCTAGGAGAGACCCAGTACTTC.

CDR3 amino acids: CASSQDEGTSSYNEQFF. In DNA form, the CDR3 reads TGTGCCAGCAGCCAAGATGAGGGGACCTCCTCCTACAATGAGCAGTTCTTC. The chain combines TRBV3-1 with TRBJ2-1; D assignment may be TRBD1 or TRBD2 (5 bases each). CDR1 is LGHDT and CDR2 is YNNKEL in the germline V gene (reference sequence). The V gene lost 0 bases and the J gene lost 0 bases, with 12 bases spanning the gap. The CDR3 extends over 17 amino acids.

This clonotype was detected only once. A clone one base away is much larger, so this may be a read error. The chain has TRBV28 and TRBJ2-7, with TRBD2 as a possible D gene (6 bases). Germline CDR1 MDHEN, CDR2 SYDVKM. With 7 bases removed from V and 1 base from J, the gap between germline ends came to 8 bases. The CDR3 runs to 12 residues. In nucleotides, the CDR3 is TGTGCCAGCATTGGAGGGTCCTACGAGCAGTACTTC. It is translated as CASIGGSYEQYF.

The chain recombines TRBV12-3 or TRBV12-4 with TRBJ2-6, with D perhaps TRBD1 (6 bases). The CDR3 runs 16 residues. V lost 7 bases, J lost 2 bases, and 15 bases lay in between. CDR3: CASKTGEGPGANVLTF. The CDR3 bases are TGTGCCAGCAAGACAGGCGAGGGGCCTGGGGCCAACGTCCTGACTTTC.

In this sample, this clonotype turned up a few times. The chain is built from TRBV6-6 and TRBJ1-4; D may be TRBD1 (5 bases). In germline, CDR1 is MNHNY, CDR2 SVGAGI (reference sequence). The germline V and J ends were trimmed by 6 bases and 3 bases, with 11 bases remaining between them. The CDR3 has 14 residues. The CDR3 loop is CASSPRGANEKLFF. The CDR3 DNA follows: TGTGCCAGCAGCCCCCGAGGGGCTAATGAAAAACTGTTTTTT.

This sequence joins TRBV29-1 and TRBJ2-1; TRBD2 matches 8 bases. Trimming cost V 8 bases and J 12 bases; bases outside gene matches: 12. The CDR3 runs 12 residues. CDR1 and CDR2 from the germline V gene are SQVTM and ANQGSEA. CDR3 amino acids: CSFGGSGIGQFF. The CDR3 region has the DNA TGCAGCTTTGGTGGTAGCGGGATTGGGCAGTTCTTC.

This clonotype was counted between two and nine times. The chain joins TRBV11-2 to TRBJ2-3, with a weak D call TRBD1 (6 bases). Looked up from germline, CDR1 is SGHAT and CDR2 is FQNNGV. V was pared by 5 bases and J by 0 bases, with 15 bases between. This CDR3 is 16 amino acids long. The CDR3 here is CASSTRTVSSTDTQYF. CDR3 DNA sequence: TGTGCCAGCAGCACTCGGACAGTTTCTAGCACAGATACGCAGTATTTT.

This clonotype was detected only once. The chain couples TRBV5-1 to TRBJ1-1, with no clear D. The V end was cut by 2 bases, the J end by 7 bases, with 15 bases between. The CDR3 contains 14 residues. Per germline, CDR1 SGHRS and CDR2 YFSETQ. CDR3 DNA: TGCGCCAGCAGCTTCGACCGATCCCGCGGTGAAGCTTTCTTT. This sequence encodes CASSFDRSRGEAFF.

The chain links TRBV28 to TRBJ2-2; 10 bases map to TRBD2. The CDR3 runs 16 residues. Germline V CDR1 and CDR2: MDHEN, SYDVKM. V lost 6 bases to trimming and J lost 7 bases; unmatched junction nucleotides: 11. For the CDR3, the DNA is TGTGCCAGCAGAAAAACCAGCGGGGGGGCCGGCGGGGAGCTGTTTTTT. It yields the protein CASRKTSGGAGGELFF.

This clonotype was recorded at least ten times. V and J are TRBV28 and TRBJ2-7; 10 nucleotides align to TRBD1. CDR1 and CDR2 (germline): MDHEN, SYDVKM. The CDR3 totals 14 residues. The J segment lost 3 bases and the V segment lost 5 bases, leaving 4 bases of the junction unmatched. This CDR3 reads CASSLRDRGYEQYF. DNA for the CDR3: TGTGCCAGCAGTCTCCGGGACAGGGGCTACGAGCAGTACTTC. Combining the CDR3 with reference TRBV28 and TRBJ2-7 gives the whole variable domain DVKVTQSSRYLVKRTGEKVFLECVQDMDHENMFWYRQDPGLGLRLIYFSYDVKMKEKGDIPEGYSVSREKKERFSLILESASTNQTSMYLCASSLRDRGYEQYFGPGTRLTVT.

This chain uses TRBV28 with TRBJ1-5, with 8 positions matching TRBD1. Germline CDR1 MDHEN, CDR2 SYDVKM. Trimming cost V 6 bases and J 0 bases; bases outside gene matches: 10. The CDR3 is 17 residues long. The CDR3 spells CASSRVRGRVSNQPQHF. CDR3 in DNA: TGTGCCAGCAGCCGGGTCAGGGGGCGCGTTAGCAATCAGCCCCAGCATTTT.